Presented here are 12 T cell receptor beta chains from one specimen sequenced in a study of blood T cell repertoires in COVID-19. Assay: immunoSEQ multiplex PCR; the TCRdb copy retains only in-frame clones and omits some. This sample yields some 300,000 clones, of which roughly 87% are seen a single time; roughly 2% belongs to the top ten. Sequenced input: peripheral blood. The origin of the receptors is a man younger than 35 with active or convalescent COVID-19.

The chain's CDR3 is CSVAVGGTPGNQPQHF. DNA for the CDR3: TGCAGCGTTGCGGTTGGAGGGACCCCCGGCAATCAGCCCCAGCATTTT. This chain connects TRBV29-1 to TRBJ1-5, with a weak D call TRBD1 (5 bases). V was clipped by 4 bases and J by 2 bases, with 18 bases between them. The CDR3 spans 16 residues. Germline V gene data show CDR1 as SQVTM and CDR2 as ANQGSEA.

The chain joins TRBV7-8 to TRBJ2-1, with 7 bases matching TRBD2. Germline assignment: CDR1 SGHVS and CDR2 FQNEAQ. This CDR3 comprises 18 residues. V lost 3 bases, J lost 0 bases, and 11 bases stayed unmatched. The CDR3 region is CASSFIAGELHSYNEQFF. In DNA form, the CDR3 reads TGTGCCAGCAGCTTCATAGCGGGCGAACTCCACTCCTACAATGAGCAGTTCTTC.

This chain joins TRBV28 and TRBJ2-1, with 9 bases matching TRBD1. Trimming cost V 2 bases and J 9 bases; bases outside gene matches: 8. CDR3 length: 15 residues. Per the germline V gene, CDR1 is MDHEN and CDR2 is SYDVKM. The CDR3 DNA sequence: TGTGCCAGCAGTTTACGGGGACAGGGTCTAGGTGAGCAGTTCTTC. Amino acid sequence: CASSLRGQGLGEQFF.

This clone came up a few times. This chain connects TRBV7-8 to TRBJ1-5; TRBD1 might be the D (6 bases). The germline V and J ends were trimmed by 8 bases and 7 bases, with 15 bases remaining between them. Germline assignment: CDR1 SGHVS and CDR2 FQNEAQ. The CDR3 spans 13 residues. The CDR3 nucleotides are TGTGCCAGCGGGGAGGGGGTCGGCCAGCCCCAGCATTTT. This translates into CASGEGVGQPQHF.

This rearrangement joins TRBV19 to TRBJ1-2; 7 bases are shared with TRBD1. The CDR3 length is 13 residues. Germline loops: CDR1 LNHDA, CDR2 SQIVND (reference sequence). Trimming at V came to 3 bases and at J to 4 bases, leaving 2 bases not matched to a gene. Here the CDR3 DNA reads TGTGCCAGTAGTATGGACAGGACCTATGGCTACACCTTC. Its translation is CASSMDRTYGYTF.

The chain joins TRBV10-1 to TRBJ2-5, with no clear D. This CDR3 contains 14 residues. Germline lookup yields CDR1 WNHNN and CDR2 SYGVQD (reference sequence). V was shortened by 0 bases and J by 1 base, with 6 bases between the two germline ends. The CDR3 reads CASSESRSQETQYF. As DNA, the CDR3 is TGCGCCAGCAGTGAGTCAAGGAGCCAAGAGACCCAGTACTTC.

This chain uses TRBV11-2 with TRBJ1-5; D remains ambiguous. Trimming took 0 bases from V and 6 from J, leaving 12 bases between them. Germline V gene lookup returns CDR1 SGHAT and CDR2 FQNNGV. This CDR3 has 15 residues. Written as DNA, the CDR3 is TGTGCCAGCAGCTTAGATCGGGGTTGGGGTCAGCCCCAGCATTTT. It codes for CASSLDRGWGQPQHF.

The chain couples TRBV29-1 to TRBJ1-1; no clear D gene. This CDR3 spans 11 amino acids. Trimming cost V 6 bases and J 6 bases, with 11 bases left between them. Germline CDR1 reads SQVTM; CDR2 reads ANQGSEA. CDR3 bases: TGCAGCGTAATAGGAACAGCTGAAGCTTTCTTT. It is translated as CSVIGTAEAFF.

The chain recombines TRBV7-2 with TRBJ2-7, with a tentative D call TRBD1 (5 bases). This CDR3 comprises 13 residues. With 6 bases removed from V and 7 bases from J, the gap between germline ends came to 16 bases. Germline-derived CDR1 and CDR2 are SGHTA and FQGNSA. The CDR3 loop is CASRWGPPSEQYF. CDR3 coding DNA: TGTGCCAGCAGGTGGGGCCCCCCTAGTGAGCAGTACTTC.

In this sample, this clone turned up once. This rearrangement joins TRBV6-1 to TRBJ1-4; 7 nucleotides match TRBD1. This CDR3 is 18 amino acids long. CDR1 and CDR2 (germline): MNHNS, SASEGT. Trimming took 1 base from V and 4 from J; bases not matched to a gene: 12. The CDR3 here is CASSEVGTAATGNEKLFF. The CDR3 DNA sequence: TGTGCCAGCAGTGAAGTCGGGACAGCCGCTACCGGTAATGAAAAACTGTTTTTT.

The chain couples TRBV28 to TRBJ1-5, with a possible D match to TRBD1 (5 bases). The CDR3 is 13 residues long. Germline loops: CDR1 MDHEN, CDR2 SYDVKM. The V and J ends lost 10 bases and 3 bases respectively, with 13 bases between them. CDR3 coding DNA: TGTGCCACGAAAGACAGCCCCAATCAGCCCCAGCATTTT. Translation: CATKDSPNQPQHF.

This sequence joins TRBV29-1 and TRBJ1-2, with D tentatively TRBD1 (6 bases). Trimming removed 2 bases from V and 4 bases from J, with 14 bases in between. From germline, CDR1 is SQVTM and CDR2 ANQGSEA. CDR3 length: 14 amino acids. The CDR3 region is CSVEQRDILYGYTF. CDR3 nucleotides: TGCAGCGTTGAACAGAGGGACATTCTCTATGGCTACACCTTC.